The 12 T cell receptor beta chains listed next were all sequenced from one sample in a study of blood T cell repertoires in COVID-19. The table came from immunoSEQ multiplex PCR; TCRdb's copy has only in-frame clones and leaves some out. The sample has 200,000 to 300,000 clones, roughly 86% seen once; the top ten hold roughly 5%. Material: peripheral blood. Receptors originate from a woman aged 55-69 years with COVID-19, enrolled during active disease.

The V and J genes are TRBV7-8 and TRBJ1-2, with D unresolved. There are 13 residues in the CDR3. Germline V lookup: CDR1 SGHVS, CDR2 FQNEAQ. The germline V and J ends were trimmed by 1 base and 1 base, with 4 bases remaining between them. The CDR3 coding sequence is TGTGCCAGCAGCTTAGACAATAACTATGGCTACACCTTC. Protein: CASSLDNNYGYTF.

This clone was detected only once. The rearrangement links TRBV7-6 to TRBJ2-2, with 9 bases that match TRBD1. Trimming removed 4 bases from V and 4 bases from J; junction bases left unmatched: 10. This CDR3 comprises 17 residues. Germline V gives CDR1 SGHVS, CDR2 FNYEAQ. The CDR3 DNA reads as TGTGCCAGCAGCTCCCCAACAGGGGGCGCCGGCACCGGGGAGCTGTTTTTT. It codes for CASSSPTGGAGTGELFF.

The V call is TRBV5-1, the J call TRBJ2-1; D is possibly TRBD2 (5 bases). The CDR3 has 13 amino acids. Germline lookup yields CDR1 SGHRS and CDR2 YFSETQ. V lost 0 bases to trimming and J lost 8 bases, with 9 bases between them. CDR3 nucleotides: TGCGCCAGCAGCTTGGCGGGGAAAGATGAGCAGTTCTTC. This sequence encodes CASSLAGKDEQFF.

The chain combines TRBV6-5 with TRBJ1-1, with 7 positions matching TRBD1. The CDR3 loop spans 15 amino acids. Germline values: CDR1 MNHEY, CDR2 SVGAGI. With 0 bases clipped from V and 1 base from J, the junction kept 2 bases outside the gene matches. For the CDR3, the DNA is TGTGCCAGCAGTTACTCGGGACAGAAGAACACTGAAGCTTTCTTT. This translates into CASSYSGQKNTEAFF.

The V call is TRBV28, the J call TRBJ1-5, with D tentatively TRBD1 (5 bases). The CDR3 contains 16 residues. The V and J ends lost 4 bases and 4 bases respectively, with 17 bases between them. Germline V gives CDR1 MDHEN, CDR2 SYDVKM. CDR3 residues: CASSSLSRGGNQPQHF. CDR3 in DNA: TGTGCCAGCAGTTCTCTCAGTAGGGGAGGAAATCAGCCCCAGCATTTT.

The rearrangement joins TRBV5-6 to TRBJ1-1; D possibly corresponds to TRBD1 (6 bases). Germline V lookup: CDR1 SGHDT, CDR2 YYEEEE. V was trimmed by 3 bases and J by 11 bases, leaving 23 bases between them. The CDR3 spans 15 residues. Here the CDR3 reads CASSYTGTESLGAFF. CDR3 nucleotides: TGTGCCAGCAGCTATACAGGGACGGAGAGCCTGGGCGCTTTCTTT.

In its sample, this clone was seen once. The chain couples TRBV5-1 to TRBJ2-2; 14 bases are shared with TRBD2. Germline values: CDR1 SGHRS, CDR2 YFSETQ. The CDR3 totals 16 residues. Trimming cost V 3 bases and J 7 bases; bases outside gene matches: 5. This CDR3 reads CASSYGLAGGGGELFF. CDR3 DNA sequence: TGCGCCAGCAGCTACGGACTAGCGGGAGGAGGCGGGGAGCTGTTTTTT.

The CDR3 sequence is CASSVQGTGIETQYF. CDR3 coding DNA: TGTGCCAGCAGCGTCCAGGGGACAGGGATAGAGACCCAGTACTTC. The chain employs TRBV3-1 (or the pseudogene TRBV3-2) and TRBJ2-5; TRBD1 matches at 9 bases. The CDR3 is 15 residues long. With V trimmed by 5 bases and J by 4 bases, 8 bases remained unmatched. Germline CDR1 and CDR2: LGHDT and YNNKEL (reference sequence).

Regarding this clone: This same CDR3 is encoded by further DNA sequences in the sample. This chain links TRBV7-9 with TRBJ2-2, with TRBD1 matching over 7 bases. The CDR3 has 15 residues. Germline V gene lookup returns CDR1 SEHNR and CDR2 FQNEAQ (reference sequence). The junction had 2 bases not matched to a gene; V was cut back by 1 base and J by 3 bases. This CDR3 is CASSLGQGDTGELFF. The CDR3, as DNA: TGTGCCAGCAGCTTAGGCCAGGGGGACACCGGGGAGCTGTTTTTT. The full variable domain, completed using reference TRBV7-9 and TRBJ2-2, is DTGVSQNPRHKITKRGQNVTFRCDPISEHNRLYWYRQTLGQGPEFLTYFQNEAQLEKSRLLSDRFSAERPKGSFSTLEIQRTEQGDSAMYLCASSLGQGDTGELFFGEGSRLTVL.

This chain joins TRBV3-1 (or the pseudogene TRBV3-2) and TRBJ1-1, with D tentatively TRBD1 (6 bases). Trimming took 4 bases from V and 1 from J, leaving 16 bases between them. CDR1 and CDR2 (germline): LGHDT, YNNKEL (reference sequence). The CDR3 is 16 amino acids. CDR3 region: CASSPFRTAGNTEAFF. The CDR3 DNA reads as TGTGCCAGCAGCCCATTCAGGACAGCCGGGAACACTGAAGCTTTCTTT.

This chain joins TRBV13 and TRBJ2-1; TRBD1 aligns across 9 bases. The V gene's germline CDR1 is PRHDT and CDR2 FYEKMQ (reference sequence). The ends lost 6 bases at V and 6 bases at J; junction bases unmatched: 12. The CDR3 runs to 16 residues. CDR3 coding DNA: TGTGCCAGCAGTCGTCCCGGGACAGGGATAAGCAATGAGCAGTTCTTC. It is translated as CASSRPGTGISNEQFF.

The DNA for the CDR3 is TGTGCCACCAGCAGGGTTGTCACAGGAATCTATGGCTACACCTTC. Amino acid sequence: CATSRVVTGIYGYTF. The chain uses TRBV15 and TRBJ1-2; D might be TRBD1 (5 bases). V gave up 3 bases and J gave up 4 bases, with 15 bases separating them. Germline V gene lookup returns CDR1 LNHNV and CDR2 YYDKDF (reference sequence). There are 15 residues in the CDR3.